Listed below are T cell receptor beta chains from one sample, sequenced in a study of blood T cell repertoires in COVID-19. Only in-frame clones appear in the TCRdb table, and some are missing; sequencing was by immunoSEQ multiplex PCR. Among around 53,000 clones listed, over 90% were seen once. Sequenced sample: peripheral blood. These TCRs come from a human donor in a cohort sampled during active COVID-19. CDR3s include the opening cysteine and the closing phenylalanine or tryptophan. Fields, in order: CDR3 length, D gene, J gene, V gene, CDR3 protein. D genes are given only for firm matches.

18	.	TRBJ1-6	TRBV7-6	CASSKNPLEGHHNSPLHF
15	.	TRBJ1-1	TRBV27	CASSLYGGGVTEAFF
12	TRBD2	TRBJ2-5	TRBV10-3	CAIRREGETQYF
14	TRBD2	TRBJ2-5	TRBV3-1/TRBV3-2	CASSHTSGQETQYF
16	.	TRBJ2-6	TRBV7-2	CASTREVGPSANVLTF
18	TRBD2	TRBJ2-2	TRBV5-5	CASSLGLAGGPNTGELFF
15	.	TRBJ1-5	TRBV6-6	CASSYSKGENQPQHF
15	.	TRBJ1-5	TRBV6-6	CASSYGGQNNQPQHF
12	.	TRBJ1-2	TRBV4-1	CASSRPGPGYTF
13	TRBD1	TRBJ2-5	TRBV10-3	CAISAGQEETQYF
14	.	TRBJ1-1	TRBV28	CASSSPGQNTEAFF
15	.	TRBJ2-5	TRBV4-1	CASSQGVTGQETQYF
24	TRBD2	TRBJ2-1	TRBV9	CASSVTPSLAGGPPTHHSYNEQFF
12	.	TRBJ2-7	TRBV3-1/TRBV3-2	CASSQDRAEQYF
19	TRBD2	TRBJ2-3	TRBV14	CASSHHFRGGLESTDTQYF
14	.	TRBJ1-5	TRBV6-5	CASSSAGLGQPQHF
13	TRBD1	TRBJ2-7	TRBV10-3	CAIRDRGIYEQYF
11	.	TRBJ1-1	TRBV30	CAWREGTEAFF
13	.	TRBJ2-7	TRBV27	CASSSGTTYEQYF
11	.	TRBJ2-5	TRBV20-1	CSATDQETQYF
11	.	TRBJ2-5	TRBV19	CASSTSETQYF
15	TRBD1	TRBJ2-5	TRBV28	CASSFFGDREETQYF
15	TRBD1	TRBJ1-2	TRBV6-5	CASSTWTGTQDGYTF
14	TRBD1	TRBJ1-1	TRBV6-5	CASRAGQANTEAFF
18	TRBD2	TRBJ2-3	TRBV5-1	CASSSGTSGGTRTDTQYF
16	.	TRBJ2-4	TRBV27	CASSLSRAGARNIQYF
14	TRBD2	TRBJ2-7	TRBV30	CAWSSGGDIFKQYF